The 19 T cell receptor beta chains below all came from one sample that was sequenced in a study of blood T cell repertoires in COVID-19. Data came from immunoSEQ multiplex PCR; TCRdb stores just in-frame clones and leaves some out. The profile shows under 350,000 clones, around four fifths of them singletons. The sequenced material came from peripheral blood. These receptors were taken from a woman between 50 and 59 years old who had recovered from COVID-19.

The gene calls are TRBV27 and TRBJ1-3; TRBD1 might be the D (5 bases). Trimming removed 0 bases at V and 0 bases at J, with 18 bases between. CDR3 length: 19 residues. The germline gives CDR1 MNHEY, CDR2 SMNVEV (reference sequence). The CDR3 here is CASSLSPPSGALSGNTIYF. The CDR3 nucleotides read TGTGCCAGCAGTTTATCCCCCCCCTCTGGGGCCCTCTCTGGAAACACCATATATTTT.

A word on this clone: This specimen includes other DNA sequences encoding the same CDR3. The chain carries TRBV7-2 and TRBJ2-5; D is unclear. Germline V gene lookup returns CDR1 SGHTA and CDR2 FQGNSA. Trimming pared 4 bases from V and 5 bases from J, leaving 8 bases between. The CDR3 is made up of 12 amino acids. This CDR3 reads CASSSARETQYF. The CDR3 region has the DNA TGTGCCAGCAGCTCCGCGAGGGAGACCCAGTACTTC.

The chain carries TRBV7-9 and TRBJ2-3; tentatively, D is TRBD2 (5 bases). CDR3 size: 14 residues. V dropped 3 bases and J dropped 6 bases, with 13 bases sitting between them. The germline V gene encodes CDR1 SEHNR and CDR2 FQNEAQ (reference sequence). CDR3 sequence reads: CASSFSGFTDTQYF. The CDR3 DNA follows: TGTGCCAGCAGCTTCTCGGGATTCACTGATACGCAGTATTTT. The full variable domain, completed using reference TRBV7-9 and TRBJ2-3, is DTGVSQNPRHKITKRGQNVTFRCDPISEHNRLYWYRQTLGQGPEFLTYFQNEAQLEKSRLLSDRFSAERPKGSFSTLEIQRTEQGDSAMYLCASSFSGFTDTQYFGPGTRLTVL.

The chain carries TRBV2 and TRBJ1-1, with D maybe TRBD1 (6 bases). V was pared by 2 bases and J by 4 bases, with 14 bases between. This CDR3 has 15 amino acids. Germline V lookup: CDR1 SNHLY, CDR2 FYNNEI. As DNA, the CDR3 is TGTGCCAGCAGTGAAAGGGCAGGGGAAGGCACTGAAGCTTTCTTT. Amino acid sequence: CASSERAGEGTEAFF.

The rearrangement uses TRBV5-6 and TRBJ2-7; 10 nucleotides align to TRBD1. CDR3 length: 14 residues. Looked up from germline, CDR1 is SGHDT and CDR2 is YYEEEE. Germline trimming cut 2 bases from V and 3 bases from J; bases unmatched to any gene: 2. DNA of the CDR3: TGTGCCAGCAGCTTTTGGGACAGGGGCTACGAGCAGTACTTC. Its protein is CASSFWDRGYEQYF.

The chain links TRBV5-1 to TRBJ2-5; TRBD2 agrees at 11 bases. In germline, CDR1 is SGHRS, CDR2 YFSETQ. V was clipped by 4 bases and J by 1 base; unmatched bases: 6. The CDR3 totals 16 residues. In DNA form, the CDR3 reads TGCGCCAGCAGCCGTACTAGCGGGGGCCTCCAAGAGACCCAGTACTTC. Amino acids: CASSRTSGGLQETQYF.

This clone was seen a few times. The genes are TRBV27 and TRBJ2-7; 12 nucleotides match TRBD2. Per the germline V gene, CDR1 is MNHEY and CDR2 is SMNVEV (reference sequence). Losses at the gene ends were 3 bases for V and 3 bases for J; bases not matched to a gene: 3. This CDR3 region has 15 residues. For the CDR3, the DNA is TGTGCCAGCAGTTTGACTAGCGGGAGTAACTACGAGCAGTACTTC. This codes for CASSLTSGSNYEQYF.

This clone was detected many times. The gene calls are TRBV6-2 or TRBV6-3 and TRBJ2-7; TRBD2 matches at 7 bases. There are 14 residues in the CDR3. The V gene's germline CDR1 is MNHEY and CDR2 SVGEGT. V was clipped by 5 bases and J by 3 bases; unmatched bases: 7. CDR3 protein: CASSPRRGDYEQYF. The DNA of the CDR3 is TGTGCCAGCAGTCCCCGTCGGGGGGACTACGAGCAGTACTTC.

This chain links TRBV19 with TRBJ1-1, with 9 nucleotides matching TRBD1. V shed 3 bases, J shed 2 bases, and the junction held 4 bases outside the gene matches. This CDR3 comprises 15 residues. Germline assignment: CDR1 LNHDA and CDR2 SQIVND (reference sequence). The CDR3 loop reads CASSMYRGLNTEAFF. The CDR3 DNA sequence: TGTGCCAGTAGTATGTACAGGGGGCTAAACACTGAAGCTTTCTTT.

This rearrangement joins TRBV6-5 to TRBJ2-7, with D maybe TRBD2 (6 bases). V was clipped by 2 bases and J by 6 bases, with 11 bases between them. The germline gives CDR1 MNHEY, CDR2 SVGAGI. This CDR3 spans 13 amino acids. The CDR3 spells CASSYGGGGEQYF. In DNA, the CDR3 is TGTGCCAGCAGTTACGGTGGGGGAGGCGAGCAGTACTTC.

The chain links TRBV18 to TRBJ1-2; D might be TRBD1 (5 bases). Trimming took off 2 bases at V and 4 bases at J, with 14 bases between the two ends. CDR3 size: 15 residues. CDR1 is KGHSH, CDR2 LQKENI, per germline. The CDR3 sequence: CASSPGEGPSYGYTF. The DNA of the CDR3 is TGTGCCAGCTCACCAGGGGAGGGGCCCTCCTATGGCTACACCTTC.

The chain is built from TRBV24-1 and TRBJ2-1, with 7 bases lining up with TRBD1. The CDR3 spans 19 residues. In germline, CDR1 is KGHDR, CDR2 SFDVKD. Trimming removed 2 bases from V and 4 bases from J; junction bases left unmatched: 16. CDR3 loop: CATSDSAPRDSEKYNEQFF. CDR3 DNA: TGTGCCACCAGTGATTCTGCCCCCCGGGACAGTGAAAAATACAATGAGCAGTTCTTC.

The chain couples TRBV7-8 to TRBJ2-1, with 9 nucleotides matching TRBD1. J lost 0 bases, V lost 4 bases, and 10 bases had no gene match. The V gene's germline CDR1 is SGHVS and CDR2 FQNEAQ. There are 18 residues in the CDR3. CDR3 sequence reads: CASSSGQGLGGSYNEQFF. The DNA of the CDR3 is TGTGCCAGCAGCTCCGGACAGGGGTTGGGTGGCTCCTACAATGAGCAGTTCTTC.

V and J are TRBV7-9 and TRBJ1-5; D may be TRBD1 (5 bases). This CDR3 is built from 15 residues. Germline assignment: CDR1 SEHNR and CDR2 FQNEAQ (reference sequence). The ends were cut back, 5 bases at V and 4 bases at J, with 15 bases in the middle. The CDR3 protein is CASSHNGRGNQPQHF. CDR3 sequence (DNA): TGTGCCAGCAGCCATAACGGGAGGGGTAATCAGCCCCAGCATTTT.

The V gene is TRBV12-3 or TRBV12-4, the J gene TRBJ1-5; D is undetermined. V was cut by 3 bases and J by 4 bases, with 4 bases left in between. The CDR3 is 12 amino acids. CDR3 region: CASSFLNQPQHF. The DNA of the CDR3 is TGTGCCAGCAGTTTTCTGAATCAGCCCCAGCATTTT.

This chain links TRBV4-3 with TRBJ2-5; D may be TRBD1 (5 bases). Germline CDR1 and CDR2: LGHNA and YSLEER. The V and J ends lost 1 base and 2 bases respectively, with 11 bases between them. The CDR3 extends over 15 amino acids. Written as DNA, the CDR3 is TGCGCCAGCAGCCAAGGGGCAGGGAAACAAGAGACCCAGTACTTC. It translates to CASSQGAGKQETQYF.

Written as DNA, the CDR3 is TGTGCCAGCAGCTTAGGAGTAGGGGGCTCCTACGAGCAGTACTTC. Translation gives CASSLGVGGSYEQYF. This chain connects TRBV11-2 to TRBJ2-7; D is possibly TRBD1 (6 bases). Trimming pared 1 base from V and 0 bases from J, leaving 10 bases between. Germline V lookup: CDR1 SGHAT, CDR2 FQNNGV. This CDR3 contains 15 residues.

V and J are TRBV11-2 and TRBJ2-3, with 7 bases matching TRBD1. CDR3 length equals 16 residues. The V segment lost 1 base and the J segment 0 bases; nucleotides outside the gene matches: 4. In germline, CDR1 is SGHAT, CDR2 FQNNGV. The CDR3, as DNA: TGTGCCAGCAGCTTAGTGGGACAGATAAGCACAGATACGCAGTATTTT. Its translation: CASSLVGQISTDTQYF.

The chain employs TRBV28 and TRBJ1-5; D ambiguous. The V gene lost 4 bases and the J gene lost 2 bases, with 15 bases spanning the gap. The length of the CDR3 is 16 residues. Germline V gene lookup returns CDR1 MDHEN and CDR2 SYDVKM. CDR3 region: CASSSPGVRGNQPQHF. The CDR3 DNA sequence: TGTGCCAGCAGTTCCCCCGGAGTACGGGGCAATCAGCCCCAGCATTTT.